The rows below give T cell receptor beta chains drawn from one sample of a study of T cells in Graves' hyperthyroidism and ophthalmopathy. TCRdb redid the calling of the multiplex PCR reads with MiXCR, one entry per CDR3 protein. The sample shows 250,000 to 300,000 distinct CDR3 sequences, roughly 13% of them seen only once. The sample taken for sequencing was blood. The receptor set was obtained from a woman aged 30 to 39 with Graves' hyperthyroidism that later progressed to Graves' ophthalmopathy. Each CDR3 is given without its conserved first and last residue.

v_gene,j_gene,CDR3aa
TRBV7-2,TRBJ2-7,ASSLAAGGRGGTYEQY
TRBV7-2,TRBJ1-3,ASSSLGTGENTIY
TRBV4-3,TRBJ2-1,ASSQESLAGGREEQF
TRBV14,TRBJ2-2,ASSQKAPPFGELF
TRBV27,TRBJ1-1,ASSYSGGAFTEAF
TRBV27,TRBJ2-7,ASSLAAGLSYEQY
TRBV29-1,TRBJ2-3,SSTPRESTDTQY
TRBV27,TRBJ1-5,ASSFQGSNQPQH
TRBV11-2,TRBJ2-5,ASSLTERQEGWETQY
TRBV30,TRBJ2-3,AWGGGETDTQY
TRBV12-3/TRBV12-4,TRBJ2-5,ASSFNGVQETQY
TRBV20-1,TRBJ2-5,STPRGETQY
TRBV28,TRBJ2-3,ASSSLERGRTDTQY
TRBV7-9,TRBJ2-1,ASSKTSGYSYSEQF
TRBV28,TRBJ1-5,ASSSAGTSSPQH
TRBV30,TRBJ2-7,AWTGVGPYEQY
TRBV27,TRBJ2-1,ASSLLAGQRRYEQF